The rows below give T cell receptor beta chains drawn from one sample of a study of T cells in Graves' hyperthyroidism and ophthalmopathy. TCRdb reprocessed the multiplex PCR reads with MiXCR, giving one entry per CDR3 protein. The sample has 360,000 or so distinct CDR3 sequences, about a sixth seen once. The material sequenced was blood. These receptor sequences come from a woman aged 40 to 50 with Graves' ophthalmopathy. Both conserved end residues are part of each CDR3. The D gene is left open where the match is weak. Clone size is not always given. Where it is, it says once, few, many or a class for expanded clones.

j_call v_call d_call clone_size cdr3_nt cdr3_aa
TRBJ1-2 TRBV7-2 TRBD1 many TGTGCCAGCAGCTTAACAAACCAGGGGGCGGGAGGCTACACCTTC CASSLTNQGAGGYTF
TRBJ2-7 TRBV12-3/TRBV12-4 . many TGTGCCAGCAGGGGGGACGGGTACTACGAGCAGTACTTC CASRGDGYYEQYF
TRBJ2-7 TRBV29-1 TRBD1 many TGCAGCGTTGGGGGACAGGACTACGAGCAGTACTTC CSVGGQDYEQYF
TRBJ2-7 TRBV20-1 . . TGCAGTGCTGGACAAGGGGCGGAAGAGCAGTACTTC CSAGQGAEEQYF
TRBJ1-5 TRBV7-9 . few TGTGCCAGCAGCTTAGCAAGGGGCCCCCGGGAGCCCCAGCATTTT CASSLARGPREPQHF
TRBJ1-5 TRBV6-5 . many TGTGCCAGCAGTTACCAAGACAGAAGCAATCAGCCCCAGCATTTT CASSYQDRSNQPQHF
TRBJ2-7 TRBV6-5 . many TGTGCCAGCGGACCTAGGACAGCACACTACGAGCAGTACTTC CASGPRTAHYEQYF
TRBJ2-2 TRBV7-3 . . TGTGCCAGCAGCGGAGAGAACACCGGGGAGCTGTTTTTT CASSGENTGELFF
TRBJ2-2 TRBV28 . many TGTGCCAGCAGCCCCGGGGGTTCGGGGACCACGGCGCCCGGGGAGCTGTTTTTT CASSPGGSGTTAPGELFF
TRBJ1-6 TRBV28 . many TGTGCCAGCAGTCGAACTTTGGATAATTCACCCCTCCACTTT CASSRTLDNSPLHF
TRBJ1-1 TRBV9 TRBD1 many TGTGCCAGCAGCTCACAGGGGGTATTGAACACTGAAGCTTTCTTT CASSSQGVLNTEAFF
TRBJ2-2 TRBV20-1 TRBD2 many TGCAGTGCTAGACCAGCGGTAGCGGGGAACACCGGGGAGCTGTTTTTT CSARPAVAGNTGELFF
TRBJ1-5 TRBV6-5 . many TGTGCCAGCAGTTCTGGGGAAGGGACGGGTCAGCCCCAGCATTTT CASSSGEGTGQPQHF
TRBJ2-5 TRBV6-2/TRBV6-3 . many TGTGCCAGCAGTTACGGGCGGGAAATCCAAGAGACCCAGTACTTC CASSYGREIQETQYF
TRBJ2-2 TRBV20-1 . many TGCAGTGCTAGCAGCGGGAACACCGGGGAGCTGTTTTTT CSASSGNTGELFF
TRBJ1-5 TRBV28 . many TGTGCCAGCAGTTCCGACAGGAATAGCAATCAGCCCCAGCATTTT CASSSDRNSNQPQHF
TRBJ1-1 TRBV6-1 . . TGTGCCAGCAGTACCAGACTGACAGCGACTGAAGCTTTCTTT CASSTRLTATEAFF
TRBJ1-1 TRBV28 . many TGTGCCAGCAGTGTTAGACAGTTGTGGGTGAACACTGAAGCTTTCTTT CASSVRQLWVNTEAFF
TRBJ2-7 TRBV11-2 . many TGTGCCAGCAGCTTAAGGGGCGCCCCAGGAGAGCAGTACTTC CASSLRGAPGEQYF
TRBJ1-6 TRBV6-2/TRBV6-3 . . TGTGCCAGCAGTACCGGGGACCGACAGTCACCCCTCCACTTT CASSTGDRQSPLHF
TRBJ2-6 TRBV24-1 TRBD2 . TGTGCCACCAGTGATGCCCGGGGGGTTGGGGCCAACGTCCTGACTTTC CATSDARGVGANVLTF
TRBJ1-2 TRBV28 . many TGTGCCAGCAGTTGGGCGCAGGGCAAGGGCTACACCTTC CASSWAQGKGYTF
TRBJ1-2 TRBV12-3/TRBV12-4 . many TGTGCCACCACTACGGACGTCCTCCGGGGCTACACCTTC CATTTDVLRGYTF
TRBJ1-5 TRBV20-1 . many TGCAGTGCTAACCCCTCTAATCAGCCCCAGCATTTT CSANPSNQPQHF
TRBJ2-2 TRBV6-1 . few TGTGCCAGCAGTCCGAACAACAGGGTCATCACCGGGGAGCTGTTTTTT CASSPNNRVITGELFF
TRBJ2-2 TRBV6-2/TRBV6-3 . . TGTGCCAGCAGTCGGCCTCCCGGGGAGCTGTTTTTT CASSRPPGELFF
TRBJ1-1 TRBV12-3/TRBV12-4 . many TGTGCCAGCACCGGGCAGGGCCAACGGACTGAAGCTTTCTTT CASTGQGQRTEAFF
TRBJ2-7 TRBV20-1 . . TGCAGTGCTAGCGGAGGGAACTACGAGCAGTACTTC CSASGGNYEQYF
TRBJ1-1 TRBV6-2/TRBV6-3 . . TGTGCCAGCAGTTACACGGGCCCTTACACTGAAGCTTTCTTT CASSYTGPYTEAFF
TRBJ2-7 TRBV3-1 . . TGTGCCAGCAGCCGCCAGGCCGGCGGAGCCTTCTACGAGCAGTACTTC CASSRQAGGAFYEQYF
TRBJ1-5 TRBV6-1 . many TGTGCCAGCGGACCACAGGGTGTACGTCAGCCCCAGCATTTT CASGPQGVRQPQHF
TRBJ2-1 TRBV30 TRBD2 few TGTGCCTGGAGGGCTCGCGGGAGGTGGGGGCAGTTCTTC CAWRARGRWGQFF
TRBJ1-2 TRBV27 . once TGTGCCAGCAGTTTAACTCAGGGGACGGGCTACACCTTC CASSLTQGTGYTF
TRBJ1-1 TRBV6-2/TRBV6-3 . many TGTGCCAGCACCGACAGGCCGAACACTGAAGCTTTCTTT CASTDRPNTEAFF
TRBJ2-7 TRBV5-1 . many TGCGCCAGCAGCCGCGGACACGGGGAGCTTTCCTACGAGCAGTACTTC CASSRGHGELSYEQYF
TRBJ2-7 TRBV12-3/TRBV12-4 . many TGTGCCAGCAGTTTAATTAGCTCGGGCCAGTACTTC CASSLISSGQYF
TRBJ1-3 TRBV2 . few TGTGCCAGCAGGAGTGACAGCGCCCGTGGAAACACCATATATTTT CASRSDSARGNTIYF
TRBJ1-1 TRBV6-1 . . TGTGCCAGCAGGGGGAAAGGTATGAACACTGAAGCTTTCTTT CASRGKGMNTEAFF
TRBJ2-7 TRBV12-3/TRBV12-4 TRBD1 many TGTGCCAGCAGTGGGACAGGCTCCTACGAGCAGTACTTC CASSGTGSYEQYF
TRBJ1-1 TRBV6-5 . many TGTGCCAGCCGGCCCACCCTAACGTTATTGAACACTGAAGCTTTCTTT CASRPTLTLLNTEAFF
TRBJ2-5 TRBV7-8 TRBD2 many TGTGCCAGCAGCTCCTCCGGGACTAGCGGGAGATGGGGCCAAGAGACCCAGTACTTC CASSSSGTSGRWGQETQYF
TRBJ1-1 TRBV28 TRBD1 many TGTGCCAGCAGGCCAACCGGGACAGGGATAAACACTGAAGCTTTCTTT CASRPTGTGINTEAFF
TRBJ2-7 TRBV5-1 TRBD2 many TGCGCCAGCAGCCCGAGGACTAGCGTGGGATCCTACGAGCAGTACTTC CASSPRTSVGSYEQYF
TRBJ1-1 TRBV19 . many TGTGCCAGTAGAAAGGGTTTGGCCACTGAAGCTTTCTTT CASRKGLATEAFF
TRBJ1-5 TRBV7-2 TRBD1 many TGTGCCAGCGGCTCAACTCGACAGGGAAGACAGCCCCAGCATTTT CASGSTRQGRQPQHF
TRBJ2-7 TRBV28 . many TGTGCCAGCAGTTTAAGCTTCGAGCAGTACTTC CASSLSFEQYF
TRBJ1-2 TRBV6-1 . many TGTGCCAGCCTGAGGGGTGTTCGAGGCTATGGCTACACCTTC CASLRGVRGYGYTF
TRBJ2-5 TRBV28 . many TGTGCCAGCAGTTCCCTGGAAGAGACCCAGTACTTC CASSSLEETQYF